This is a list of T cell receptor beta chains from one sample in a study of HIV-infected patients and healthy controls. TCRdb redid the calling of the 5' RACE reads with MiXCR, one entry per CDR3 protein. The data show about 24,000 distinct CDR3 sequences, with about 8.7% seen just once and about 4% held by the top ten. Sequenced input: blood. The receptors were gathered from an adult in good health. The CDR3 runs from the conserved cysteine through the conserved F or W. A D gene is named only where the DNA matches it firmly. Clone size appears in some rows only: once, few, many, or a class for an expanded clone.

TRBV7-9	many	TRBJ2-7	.	CASSLATRRGTYEQYF	TGTGCCAGCAGCTTAGCGACTCGGAGGGGGACCTACGAGCAGTACTTC
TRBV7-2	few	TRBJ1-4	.	CASSSRSAAGTATNEKLFF	TGTGCCAGCAGCTCACGATCAGCGGCCGGAACGGCAACTAATGAAAAACTGTTTTTT
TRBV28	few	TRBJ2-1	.	CASSLDRDNEQFF	TGTGCCAGCAGTTTGGACAGAGACAATGAGCAGTTCTTC
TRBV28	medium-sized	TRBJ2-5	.	CASRPTGRGETQYF	TGTGCCAGCAGGCCGACAGGGAGGGGAGAGACCCAGTACTTC
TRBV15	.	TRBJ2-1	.	CATSLRGSPFNEQFF	TGTGCCACCAGCTTGCGGGGTAGCCCTTTCAATGAGCAGTTCTTC
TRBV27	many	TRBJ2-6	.	CASRKAGAGANVLTF	TGTGCCAGCAGAAAGGCAGGGGCTGGGGCCAACGTCCTGACTTTC
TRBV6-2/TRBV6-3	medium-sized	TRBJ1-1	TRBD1	CASSYPPGQGAEAFF	TGTGCCAGCAGTTACCCCCCGGGACAGGGGGCTGAAGCTTTCTTT
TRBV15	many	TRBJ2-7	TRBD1	CATSRDYTGGSYEQYF	TGTGCCACCAGCAGAGATTATACAGGGGGCTCCTACGAGCAGTACTTC
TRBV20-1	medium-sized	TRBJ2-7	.	CSAGGTAWSEQYF	TGCAGTGCTGGGGGGACCGCCTGGAGCGAGCAGTACTTC
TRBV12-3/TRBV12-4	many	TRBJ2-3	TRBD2	CASSKAGGLDTQYF	TGTGCCAGCAGTAAAGCGGGGGGGCTAGATACGCAGTATTTT
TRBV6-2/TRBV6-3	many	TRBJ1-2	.	CASSLGVNYGYTF	TGTGCCAGCAGTTTGGGCGTTAACTATGGCTACACCTTC
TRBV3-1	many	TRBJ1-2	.	CASSLAETVPFYGYTF	TGTGCCAGCAGCCTGGCGGAAACAGTACCTTTCTATGGCTACACCTTC
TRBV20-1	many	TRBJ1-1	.	CSARVRGTEAFF	TGCAGTGCTAGAGTCCGGGGGACTGAAGCTTTCTTT
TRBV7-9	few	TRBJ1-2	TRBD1	CASSSATGTGDRVSYTF	TGTGCCAGCAGCTCGGCTACCGGGACAGGGGACCGAGTCAGCTACACCTTC
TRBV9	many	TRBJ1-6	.	CASSSDSYNSPLHF	TGTGCCAGCAGCTCCGACAGCTATAATTCACCCCTCCACTTT
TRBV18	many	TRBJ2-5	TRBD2	CASSLGLAGETQETQYF	TGTGCCAGCTCACTGGGACTAGCGGGGGAGACCCAAGAGACCCAGTACTTC
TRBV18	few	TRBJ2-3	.	CASSPVFSPGTDTQYF	TGTGCCAGCTCACCGGTTTTCAGCCCGGGTACAGATACGCAGTATTTT
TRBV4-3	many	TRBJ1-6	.	CASSQDRGDHSPLHF	TGCGCCAGCAGCCAAGATCGTGGGGACCATTCACCCCTCCACTTT
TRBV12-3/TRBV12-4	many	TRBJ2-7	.	CASSFGPTYEQYF	TGTGCCAGCAGTTTCGGTCCCACCTACGAGCAGTACTTC
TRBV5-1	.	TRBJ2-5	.	CASSLGGTQGQETQYF	TGCGCCAGCAGCTTGGGGGGGACCCAGGGCCAAGAGACCCAGTACTTC
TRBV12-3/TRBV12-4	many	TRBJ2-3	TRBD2	CASSPGLAVTDTQYF	TGTGCCAGCAGTCCGGGACTAGCGGTCACAGATACGCAGTATTTT
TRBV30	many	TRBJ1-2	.	CAWSVRTGRWNGYTF	TGTGCCTGGAGTGTAAGAACAGGTCGGTGGAATGGCTACACCTTC
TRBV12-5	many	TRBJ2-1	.	CASGLGPQGGDPSYNEQFF	TGTGCTAGTGGTTTGGGACCACAGGGGGGGGATCCATCCTACAATGAGCAGTTCTTC
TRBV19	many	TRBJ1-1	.	CASSSGGFTEAFF	TGTGCCAGTAGCAGTGGTGGATTCACTGAAGCTTTCTTT
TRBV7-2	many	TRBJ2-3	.	CASSHKPGRSDTQYF	TGTGCCAGCAGCCATAAGCCGGGGCGCTCAGATACGCAGTATTTT
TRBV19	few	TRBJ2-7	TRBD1	CASSVNRGAHEQYF	TGTGCCAGTAGTGTAAACAGGGGCGCCCACGAGCAGTACTTC
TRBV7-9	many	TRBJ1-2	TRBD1	CASSPRIQGSIYGYTF	TGTGCCAGCAGCCCAAGGATACAGGGGTCGATCTATGGCTACACCTTC
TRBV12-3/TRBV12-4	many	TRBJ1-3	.	CASSYGGVSGRNTIYF	TGTGCCAGCAGTTACGGAGGGGTTTCTGGGAGAAACACCATATATTTT
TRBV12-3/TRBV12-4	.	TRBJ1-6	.	CASSSAASSYNSPLHF	TGTGCCAGCAGTTCAGCAGCGAGCTCCTATAATTCACCCCTCCACTTT
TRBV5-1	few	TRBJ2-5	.	CASSQDTGGKETQYF	TGCGCCAGCAGCCAAGACACCGGTGGAAAAGAGACCCAGTACTTC
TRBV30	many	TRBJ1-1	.	CAWSPLVGARNTEAFF	TGTGCCTGGAGTCCCCTCGTAGGGGCGCGGAACACTGAAGCTTTCTTT
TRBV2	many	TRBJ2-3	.	CASSVGYTDTQYF	TGTGCCAGCAGTGTGGGCTACACAGATACGCAGTATTTT
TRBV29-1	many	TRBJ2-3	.	CSSGGSNTDTQYF	TGCAGCTCTGGGGGCAGCAACACAGATACGCAGTATTTT
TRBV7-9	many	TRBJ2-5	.	CASSVKETQYF	TGTGCCAGCAGCGTGAAAGAGACCCAGTACTTC
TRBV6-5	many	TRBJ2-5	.	CASSYTSFGQTQYF	TGTGCCAGCAGTTACACAAGTTTCGGGCAGACCCAGTACTTC
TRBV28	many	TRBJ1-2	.	CASSFPWTATNYGYTF	TGTGCCAGCAGTTTTCCCTGGACAGCTACTAACTATGGCTACACCTTC
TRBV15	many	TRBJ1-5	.	CATSRDRGIGQPQHF	TGTGCCACCAGCAGAGACAGGGGTATCGGTCAGCCCCAGCATTTT
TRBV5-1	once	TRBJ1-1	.	CASSLEGGVTEAFF	TGCGCCAGCAGCTTGGAGGGAGGGGTAACTGAAGCTTTCTTT
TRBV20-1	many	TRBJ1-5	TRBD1	CSASRDRDQPQHF	TGCAGTGCTTCCCGGGACAGGGATCAGCCCCAGCATTTT
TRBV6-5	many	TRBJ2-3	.	CASSYQGTQYF	TGTGCCAGCAGTTACCAGGGTACGCAGTATTTT
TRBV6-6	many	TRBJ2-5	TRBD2	CASSYALAGQETQYF	TGTGCCAGCAGTTACGCGCTAGCGGGCCAAGAGACCCAGTACTTC
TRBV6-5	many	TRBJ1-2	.	CASSYSRISYGYTF	TGTGCCAGCAGTTACAGCAGGATAAGCTATGGCTACACCTTC
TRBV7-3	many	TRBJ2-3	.	CASSHLADTQYF	TGTGCCAGCAGCCACCTGGCAGATACGCAGTATTTT
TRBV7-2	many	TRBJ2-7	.	CASSLAPFLEQYF	TGTGCCAGCAGCTTAGCACCCTTCCTGGAGCAGTACTTC
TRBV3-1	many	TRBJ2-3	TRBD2	CASSFGLAGGGTDTQYF	TGTGCCAGCAGCTTTGGACTAGCGGGGGGGGGCACAGATACGCAGTATTTT
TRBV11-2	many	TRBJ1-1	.	CASSPPRGVFSTEAFF	TGTGCCAGCAGCCCGCCCAGGGGTGTTTTTAGCACTGAAGCTTTCTTT
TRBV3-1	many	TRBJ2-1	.	CATGPLSSYNEQFF	TGTGCCACCGGACCTTTGAGCTCCTACAATGAGCAGTTCTTC
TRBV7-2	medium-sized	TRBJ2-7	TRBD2	CASSLAGSGGMYF	TGTGCCAGCAGCTTAGCAGGCAGCGGGGGGATGTACTTC
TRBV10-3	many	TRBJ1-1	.	CAISEGRTEAFF	TGTGCCATCAGTGAGGGGAGGACTGAAGCTTTCTTT
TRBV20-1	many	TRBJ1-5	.	CSASNSGIHQPQHF	TGCAGTGCTAGTAATTCAGGGATCCATCAGCCCCAGCATTTT
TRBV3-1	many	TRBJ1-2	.	CASSQVGHYGYTF	TGTGCCAGCAGCCAAGTGGGTCACTATGGCTACACCTTC
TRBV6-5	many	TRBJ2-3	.	CASSYSGPWDTQYF	TGTGCCAGCAGTTACTCGGGCCCCTGGGATACGCAGTATTTT